This entry lists 15 T cell receptor beta chains sequenced from one sample in a study of control samples from healthy donors and cancer patients. Here immunoSEQ multiplex PCR was the method, and the copy in TCRdb shows in-frame clones only, minus some. The data hold about 80,000 clones, with 85% to 90% observed a single time. The specimen was blood. The receptors were gathered from a man aged 45-60 years in good health.

This clone has only one observation. The genes are TRBV4-1 and TRBJ2-1; TRBD2 aligns across 12 bases. This CDR3 is built from 18 residues. Germline CDR1 and CDR2: MGHRA and YSYEKL. V dropped 2 bases and J dropped 6; count of bases not matched to a gene: 11. CDR3 amino acids: CASSQKSLTSGGTNEQFF. The CDR3, as DNA: TGCGCCAGCAGCCAAAAGTCCCTTACTAGCGGGGGGACCAATGAGCAGTTCTTC.

This clone came up a few times. The chain has TRBV5-4 and TRBJ1-4; 7 bases are a match to TRBD1. This CDR3 is 14 amino acids long. Trimming cost V 0 bases and J 7 bases; bases outside gene matches: 3. Per the germline V gene, CDR1 is SGHNT and CDR2 is YYREEE (reference sequence). Here the CDR3 reads CASSLERGLEKLFF. The DNA of the CDR3 is TGTGCCAGCAGCTTGGAGAGGGGGCTTGAAAAACTGTTTTTT.

This clone has only one observation. CDR3 protein: CASSPTRIGGYTF. CDR3 DNA sequence: TGTGCCAGCAGTCCTACTCGGATAGGAGGCTACACCTTC. The chain employs TRBV12-3 or TRBV12-4 and TRBJ1-2; D call uncertain. This CDR3 contains 13 residues. V dropped 5 bases and J dropped 8 bases, with 15 bases sitting between them.

This chain connects TRBV6-6 to TRBJ1-5; no clear D. Trimming removed 0 bases at V and 0 bases at J, with 6 bases between. CDR1 is MNHNY, CDR2 SVGAGI, per germline (reference sequence). CDR3 length: 15 residues. CDR3 sequence: CASSYSRGSNQPQHF. CDR3 nucleotide sequence: TGTGCCAGCAGTTACTCTCGGGGTAGCAATCAGCCCCAGCATTTT.

J is TRBJ2-2 and V is TRBV3-1 (or the pseudogene TRBV3-2); D gene ambiguous. Germline-derived CDR1 and CDR2 are LGHDT and YNNKEL (reference sequence). V was pared by 4 bases and J by 3 bases, with 3 bases between. The CDR3 consists of 12 residues. CDR3 amino acids: CASSLHTGELFF. In DNA, the CDR3 is TGTGCCAGCAGCCTACACACCGGGGAGCTGTTTTTT.

J is TRBJ2-7 and V is TRBV19; 7 positions agree with TRBD1. Losses at the gene ends were 9 bases for V and 3 bases for J; bases not matched to a gene: 14. CDR1 LNHDA and CDR2 SQIVND come from the germline V gene (reference sequence). This CDR3 is 15 amino acids long. The CDR3 DNA reads TGTGCCAGCAGCGCCCCCGGGGACAGCTACTACGAGCAGTACTTC. Protein: CASSAPGDSYYEQYF.

This clone has only one observation. This rearrangement joins TRBV29-1 to TRBJ2-7; D gene ambiguous. The CDR3 is 11 amino acids. With 6 bases removed from V and 2 bases from J, the gap between germline ends came to 8 bases. The germline gives CDR1 SQVTM, CDR2 ANQGSEA. The CDR3 loop reads CSVMGAYEQYF. CDR3 coding DNA: TGCAGCGTGATGGGTGCCTACGAGCAGTACTTC.

This clone was recorded once. The J gene is TRBJ2-7, the V gene TRBV18, with 7 bases that match TRBD1. Unmatched junction bases numbered 7, after V lost 0 bases and J lost 2 bases. The length of the CDR3 is 16 residues. Per the germline V gene, CDR1 is KGHSH and CDR2 is LQKENI. CDR3 region: CASSPPTGIKAYEQYF. CDR3 sequence (DNA): TGTGCCAGCTCACCACCGACAGGGATTAAGGCCTACGAGCAGTACTTC.

The rearrangement links TRBV18 to TRBJ2-7; 8 bases map to TRBD2. With 3 bases clipped from V and 5 bases from J, the junction kept 9 bases outside the gene matches. Germline lookup yields CDR1 KGHSH and CDR2 LQKENI. The CDR3 totals 15 residues. CDR3 coding DNA: TGTGCCAGCTCACCTACTAGCGGACAGCGGGACGAGCAGTACTTC. It encodes CASSPTSGQRDEQYF.

This clone was found many times. The V gene is TRBV5-1, the J gene TRBJ2-2; TRBD1 matches at 9 bases. This CDR3 has 15 amino acids. J was trimmed by 7 bases and V by 4 bases; bases with no gene match: 8. The germline V gene has CDR1 SGHRS and CDR2 YFSETQ. CDR3 protein: CASSGPGQGIGELFF. As DNA, the CDR3 is TGCGCCAGCAGCGGCCCGGGACAGGGAATCGGGGAGCTGTTTTTT.

This chain links TRBV5-1 with TRBJ2-5; D could derive from TRBD1 or TRBD2 (5 bases each). The germline gives CDR1 SGHRS, CDR2 YFSETQ. The CDR3 is made up of 13 amino acids. With 1 base removed from V and 5 bases from J, the gap between germline ends came to 9 bases. The CDR3 DNA sequence: TGCGCCAGCAGCTTGCAGGGACCGGAGACCCAGTACTTC. Its translation: CASSLQGPETQYF.

The sample holds one count of this clone. The chain joins TRBV6-5 to TRBJ1-6; weak D call: TRBD1 (5 bases). CDR3 length: 14 amino acids. V was pared by 6 bases and J by 3 bases, with 9 bases between. The V gene's germline CDR1 is MNHEY and CDR2 SVGAGI. The CDR3 nucleotides read TGTGCCAGCAGCACCGGACACTATAATTCACCCCTCCACTTT. This gives the protein CASSTGHYNSPLHF.

The chain recombines TRBV6-5 with TRBJ1-1; no reliable D call. The CDR3 totals 11 residues. Germline V gene sequence: CDR1 MNHEY, CDR2 SVGAGI. V was shortened by 5 bases and J by 5 bases, with 6 bases between the two germline ends. CDR3 bases: TGTGCCAGCAGTCGAGGTACTGAAGCTTTCTTT. It encodes CASSRGTEAFF.

V usage is TRBV6-5 and J usage is TRBJ2-1, with 10 bases that match TRBD2. Germline CDR1 reads MNHEY; CDR2 reads SVGAGI. The length of the CDR3 is 13 residues. J lost 3 bases, V lost 10 bases, and 3 bases had no gene match. The CDR3 loop reads CAIERGGYNEQFF. The CDR3 bases are TGTGCCATCGAGCGGGGGGGCTACAATGAGCAGTTCTTC.

For this clone: Within the sample, other DNA sequences also encode this same CDR3. The chain recombines TRBV12-3 or TRBV12-4 with TRBJ1-1, with a weak D call TRBD1 (5 bases). CDR3 size: 12 residues. V lost 3 bases to trimming and J lost 8 bases, with 10 bases between them. In DNA form, the CDR3 reads TGTGCCAGCAGTTTTGGCGGGGCAGAAGCTTTCTTT. This sequence encodes CASSFGGAEAFF.